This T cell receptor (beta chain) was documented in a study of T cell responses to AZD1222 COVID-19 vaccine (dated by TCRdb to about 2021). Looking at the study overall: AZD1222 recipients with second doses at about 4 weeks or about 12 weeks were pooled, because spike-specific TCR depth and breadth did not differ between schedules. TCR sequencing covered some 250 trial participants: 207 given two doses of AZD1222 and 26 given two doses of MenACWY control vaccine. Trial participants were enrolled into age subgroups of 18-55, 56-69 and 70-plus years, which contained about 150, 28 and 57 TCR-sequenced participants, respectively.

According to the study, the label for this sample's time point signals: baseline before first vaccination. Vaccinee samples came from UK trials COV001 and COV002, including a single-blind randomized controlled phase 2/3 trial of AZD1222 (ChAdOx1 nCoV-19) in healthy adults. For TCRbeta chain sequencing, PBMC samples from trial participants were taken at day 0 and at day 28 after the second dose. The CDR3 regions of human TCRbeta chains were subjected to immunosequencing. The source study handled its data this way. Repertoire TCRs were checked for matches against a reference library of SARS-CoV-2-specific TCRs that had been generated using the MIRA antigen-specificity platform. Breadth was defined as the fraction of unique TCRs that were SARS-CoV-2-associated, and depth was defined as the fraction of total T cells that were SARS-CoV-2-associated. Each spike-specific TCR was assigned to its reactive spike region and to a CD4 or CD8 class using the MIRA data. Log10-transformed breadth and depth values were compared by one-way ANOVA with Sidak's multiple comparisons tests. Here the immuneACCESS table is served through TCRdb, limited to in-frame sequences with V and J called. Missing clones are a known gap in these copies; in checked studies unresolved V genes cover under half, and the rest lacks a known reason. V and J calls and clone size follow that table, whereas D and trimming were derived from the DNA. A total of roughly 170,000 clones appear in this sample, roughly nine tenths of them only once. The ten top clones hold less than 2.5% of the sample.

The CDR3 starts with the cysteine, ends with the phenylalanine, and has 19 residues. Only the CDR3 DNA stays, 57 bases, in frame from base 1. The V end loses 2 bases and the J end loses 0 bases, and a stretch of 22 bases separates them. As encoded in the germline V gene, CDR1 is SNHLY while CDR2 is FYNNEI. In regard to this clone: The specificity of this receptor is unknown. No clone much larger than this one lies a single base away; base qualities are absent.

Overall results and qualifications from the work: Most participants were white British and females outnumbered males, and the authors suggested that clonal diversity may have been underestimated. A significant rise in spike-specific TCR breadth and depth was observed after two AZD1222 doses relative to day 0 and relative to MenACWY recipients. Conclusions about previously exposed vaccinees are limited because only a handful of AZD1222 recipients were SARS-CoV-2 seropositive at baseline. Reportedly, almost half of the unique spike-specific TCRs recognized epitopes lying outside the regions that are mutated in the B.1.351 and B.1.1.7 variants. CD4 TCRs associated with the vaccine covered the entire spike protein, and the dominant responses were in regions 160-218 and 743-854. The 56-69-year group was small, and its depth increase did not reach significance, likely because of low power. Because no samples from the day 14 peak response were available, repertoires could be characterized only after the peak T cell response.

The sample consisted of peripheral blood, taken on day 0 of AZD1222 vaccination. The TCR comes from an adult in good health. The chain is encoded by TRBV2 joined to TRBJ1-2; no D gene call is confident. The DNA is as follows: TGTGCCAGCAGTGAATCGTCCGGCTTCTTGGCGAGAGCTAACTATGGCTACACCTTC. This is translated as CASSESSGFLARANYGYTF.